The 9 T cell receptor beta chains in this list originate from one sample, sequenced in a study of Graves' ophthalmopathy and Graves' hyperthyroidism. Amplification targeted the TCR beta CDR3 regions, with RNA transcripts as the source material. A first-round RT-PCR used HTBI primers, followed by a second-round multiplex PCR. TCRdb reanalysed the multiplex PCR reads using MiXCR and keeps one entry per CDR3 protein. The data show just over 600,000 distinct CDR3 sequences, with 22% seen just once and approximately 7% held by the top ten. Sequenced input: peripheral blood. All receptors come from a young woman with stable Graves' hyperthyroidism. Some clones in this sample may be carry-over from other donors' samples.

This clonotype was seen at least ten times. V and J are TRBV7-2 and TRBJ1-5, with D tentatively TRBD1 (6 bases). V dropped 6 bases and J dropped 0 bases, with 27 bases sitting between them. This CDR3 contains 20 residues. Germline V gene data show CDR1 as SGHTA and CDR2 as FQGNSA. The CDR3 DNA is TGTGCCAGCAGACCCCAAGGGGATCAGGGGCGACTGAATAGCAATCAGCCCCAGCATTTT. Amino acid sequence: CASRPQGDQGRLNSNQPQHF.

This clonotype was observed many times. This chain links TRBV20-1 with TRBJ2-5, with D possibly called TRBD1 or TRBD2 (5 bases each). The CDR3 totals 12 residues. Germline lookup yields CDR1 DFQATT and CDR2 SNEGSKA (reference sequence). Trimming shortened V by 3 bases and J by 5 bases, and 10 bases separated the two germline ends. CDR3 DNA: TGCAGTGCTAGTCGAGGGGTTGAGACCCAGTACTTC. It encodes CSASRGVETQYF.

This clonotype was detected many times. The J gene is TRBJ1-6, the V gene TRBV7-9; no clear D gene. Germline CDR1 is SEHNR and CDR2 is FQNEAQ (reference sequence). The V gene lost 3 bases and the J gene lost 7 bases, with 4 bases spanning the gap. The CDR3 length is 12 residues. The CDR3 coding sequence is TGTGCCAGCAGCTTTGAGAATTCACCCCTCCACTTT. It translates to CASSFENSPLHF.

This clonotype was counted at least ten times. The V call is TRBV6-1, the J call TRBJ1-1; no clear D. Germline CDR1 MNHNS, CDR2 SASEGT. V lost 2 bases and J lost 7, with 11 bases in between. The CDR3 is made up of 13 amino acids. The CDR3 reads CASSENRRDEAFF. CDR3 coding DNA: TGTGCCAGCAGTGAAAATAGGAGGGATGAAGCTTTCTTT.

The V gene is TRBV28, the J gene TRBJ2-7; TRBD1 matches at 8 bases. The CDR3 sequence is 14 residues long. Per germline, CDR1 MDHEN and CDR2 SYDVKM. The ends lost 7 bases at V and 2 bases at J; junction bases unmatched: 7. CDR3 sequence reads: CASIPGDRTYEQYF. CDR3 DNA sequence: TGTGCCAGCATCCCTGGGGACAGGACCTACGAGCAGTACTTC.

This clonotype was recorded many times. The chain has TRBV10-3 and TRBJ2-7; perhaps TRBD1 as D (6 bases). V lost 1 base and J lost 3, with 10 bases in between. The germline V gene has CDR1 ENHRY and CDR2 SYGVKD. The CDR3 sequence is 14 residues long. In DNA form, the CDR3 reads TGTGCCATCAGTGAGTGGGGGCAGGACTACGAGCAGTACTTC. It is translated as CAISEWGQDYEQYF.

This clonotype has more than one count but fewer than ten. The V call is TRBV7-9, the J call TRBJ1-2; a weak D match, TRBD1 (6 bases). Germline V gene sequence: CDR1 SEHNR, CDR2 FQNEAQ (reference sequence). This CDR3 has 15 amino acids. Trimming removed 5 bases at V and 6 bases at J, with 19 bases between. This CDR3 is CASSPGGTRFDGYTF. CDR3 DNA sequence: TGTGCCAGCAGCCCTGGGGGGACACGTTTTGATGGCTACACCTTC.

The J gene is TRBJ1-5, the V gene TRBV4-2; tentatively, D is TRBD1 (6 bases). Germline CDR1 reads LGHNA; CDR2 reads YNFKEQ. V was trimmed by 3 bases and J by 3 bases, leaving 12 bases between them. The CDR3 length is 15 residues. The CDR3 DNA is TGTGCCAGCAGCCAGGAAGGACAGAACAATCAGCCCCAGCATTTT. It encodes CASSQEGQNNQPQHF.

This clonotype was observed at least ten times. V gene TRBV7-2 combines with J gene TRBJ2-5; 7 nucleotides line up with TRBD2. Germline V CDR1 and CDR2: SGHTA, FQGNSA. This CDR3 is 15 amino acids long. Trimming cost V 7 bases and J 4 bases; bases outside gene matches: 12. The CDR3 nucleotides read TGTGCCAGCACCCTGGCCGGGGGGAGGTTAGAGACCCAGTACTTC. It yields the protein CASTLAGGRLETQYF. Together with reference TRBV7-2 and TRBJ2-5, the CDR3 gives the full variable domain: GAGVSQSPSNKVTEKGKDVELRCDPISGHTALYWYRQSLGQGLEFLIYFQGNSAPDKSGLPSDRFSAERTGGSVSTLTIQRTQQEDSAVYLCASTLAGGRLETQYFGPGTRLLVL.